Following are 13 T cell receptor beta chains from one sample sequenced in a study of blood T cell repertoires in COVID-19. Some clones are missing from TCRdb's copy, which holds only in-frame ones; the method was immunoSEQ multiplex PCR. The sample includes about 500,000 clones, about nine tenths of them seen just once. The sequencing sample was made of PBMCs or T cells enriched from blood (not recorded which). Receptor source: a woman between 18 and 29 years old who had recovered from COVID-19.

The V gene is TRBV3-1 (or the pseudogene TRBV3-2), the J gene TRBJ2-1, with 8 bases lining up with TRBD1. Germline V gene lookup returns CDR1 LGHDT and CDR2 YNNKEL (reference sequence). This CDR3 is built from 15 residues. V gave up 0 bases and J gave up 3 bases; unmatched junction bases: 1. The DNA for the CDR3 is TGTGCCAGCAGCCAAGATGGGACAGGCTACAATGAGCAGTTCTTC. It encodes CASSQDGTGYNEQFF.

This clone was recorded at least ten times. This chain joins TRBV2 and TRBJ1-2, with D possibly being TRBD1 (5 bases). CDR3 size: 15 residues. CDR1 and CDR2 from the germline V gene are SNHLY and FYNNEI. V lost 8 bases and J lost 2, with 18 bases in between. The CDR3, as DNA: TGTGCCAGCTGTTCGGGGGAGGGGATGAACTATGGCTACACCTTC. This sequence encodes CASCSGEGMNYGYTF.

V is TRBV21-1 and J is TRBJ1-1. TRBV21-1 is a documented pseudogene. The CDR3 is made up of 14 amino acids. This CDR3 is CASSKDGGLLEAFF. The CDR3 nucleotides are TGTGCCAGCAGCAAAGACGGCGGATTGCTTGAAGCTTTCTTT.

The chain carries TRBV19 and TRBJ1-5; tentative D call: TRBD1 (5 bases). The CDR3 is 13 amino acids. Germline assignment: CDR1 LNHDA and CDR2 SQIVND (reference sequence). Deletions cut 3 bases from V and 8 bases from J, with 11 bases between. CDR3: CASSISGGEPQHF. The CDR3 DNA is TGTGCCAGTAGTATCTCGGGGGGGGAGCCCCAGCATTTT.

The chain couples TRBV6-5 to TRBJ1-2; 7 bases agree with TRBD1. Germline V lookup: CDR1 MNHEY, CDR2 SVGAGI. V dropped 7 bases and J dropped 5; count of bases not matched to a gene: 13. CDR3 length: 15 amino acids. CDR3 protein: CASTLTTGDGYGYTF. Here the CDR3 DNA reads TGTGCCAGCACCCTAACAACAGGGGACGGTTATGGCTACACCTTC.

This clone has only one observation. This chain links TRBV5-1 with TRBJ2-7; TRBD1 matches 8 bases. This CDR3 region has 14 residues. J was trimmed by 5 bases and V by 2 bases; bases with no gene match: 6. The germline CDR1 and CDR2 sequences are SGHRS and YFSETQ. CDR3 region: CASSFLADRDEQYF. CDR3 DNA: TGCGCCAGCAGCTTCCTCGCGGACAGGGACGAGCAGTACTTC. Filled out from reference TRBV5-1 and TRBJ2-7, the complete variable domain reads KAGVTQTPRYLIKTRGQQVTLSCSPISGHRSVSWYQQTPGQGLQFLFEYFSETQRNKGNFPGRFSGRQFSNSRSEMNVSTLELGDSALYLCASSFLADRDEQYFGPGTRLTVT.

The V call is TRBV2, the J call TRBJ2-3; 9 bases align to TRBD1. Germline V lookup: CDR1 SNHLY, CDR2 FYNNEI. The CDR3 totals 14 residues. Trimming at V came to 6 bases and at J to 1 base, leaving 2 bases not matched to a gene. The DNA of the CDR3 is TGTGCCAGCAGGACAGGGGGGGGCACAGATACGCAGTATTTT. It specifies CASRTGGGTDTQYF.

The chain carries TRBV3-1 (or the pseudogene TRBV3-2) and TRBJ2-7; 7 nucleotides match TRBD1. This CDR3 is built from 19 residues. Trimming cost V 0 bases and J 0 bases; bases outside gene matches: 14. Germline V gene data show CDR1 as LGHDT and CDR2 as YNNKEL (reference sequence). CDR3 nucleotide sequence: TGTGCCAGCAGCCAAGATCTTTCGGTGGGCAGGGGGTTCTCCTACGAGCAGTACTTC. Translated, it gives CASSQDLSVGRGFSYEQYF.

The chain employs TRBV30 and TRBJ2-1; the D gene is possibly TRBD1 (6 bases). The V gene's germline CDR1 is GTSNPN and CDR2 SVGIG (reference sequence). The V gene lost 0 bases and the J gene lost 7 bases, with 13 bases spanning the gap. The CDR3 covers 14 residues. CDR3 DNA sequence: TGTGCCTGGAGTGTAGCAGGGACACTAAATGAGCAGTTCTTC. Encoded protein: CAWSVAGTLNEQFF.

The CDR3 loop reads CASSYRQGVGNSPLHF. The CDR3 region has the DNA TGTGCCAGCAGTTATCGACAGGGAGTTGGTAATTCACCCCTCCACTTT. This sequence joins TRBV6-2 or TRBV6-3 and TRBJ1-6; TRBD1 aligns across 7 bases. After removal of 3 bases from V and 6 bases from J, the junction contained 8 bases not matched to a gene. The CDR3 sequence is 16 residues long. CDR1 is MNHEY, CDR2 SVGEGT, per germline.

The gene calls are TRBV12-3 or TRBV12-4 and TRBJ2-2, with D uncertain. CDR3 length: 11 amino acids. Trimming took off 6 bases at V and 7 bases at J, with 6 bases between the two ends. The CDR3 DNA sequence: TGTGCCAGCAGCTCTCGCGGGGAGCTGTTTTTT. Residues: CASSSRGELFF.

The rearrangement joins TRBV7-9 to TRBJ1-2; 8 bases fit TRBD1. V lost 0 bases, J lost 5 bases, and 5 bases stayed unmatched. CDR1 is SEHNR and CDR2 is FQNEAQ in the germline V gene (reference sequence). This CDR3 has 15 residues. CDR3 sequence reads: CASSLAIDRGYGYTF. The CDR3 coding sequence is TGTGCCAGCAGCTTAGCGATCGACAGGGGATATGGCTACACCTTC.

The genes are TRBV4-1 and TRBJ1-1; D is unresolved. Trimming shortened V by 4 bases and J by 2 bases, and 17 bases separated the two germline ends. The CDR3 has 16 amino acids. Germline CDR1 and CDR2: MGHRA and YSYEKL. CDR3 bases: TGCGCCAGCAGCCCCCTCATCGGACTGGGTAACACTGAAGCTTTCTTT. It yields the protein CASSPLIGLGNTEAFF.